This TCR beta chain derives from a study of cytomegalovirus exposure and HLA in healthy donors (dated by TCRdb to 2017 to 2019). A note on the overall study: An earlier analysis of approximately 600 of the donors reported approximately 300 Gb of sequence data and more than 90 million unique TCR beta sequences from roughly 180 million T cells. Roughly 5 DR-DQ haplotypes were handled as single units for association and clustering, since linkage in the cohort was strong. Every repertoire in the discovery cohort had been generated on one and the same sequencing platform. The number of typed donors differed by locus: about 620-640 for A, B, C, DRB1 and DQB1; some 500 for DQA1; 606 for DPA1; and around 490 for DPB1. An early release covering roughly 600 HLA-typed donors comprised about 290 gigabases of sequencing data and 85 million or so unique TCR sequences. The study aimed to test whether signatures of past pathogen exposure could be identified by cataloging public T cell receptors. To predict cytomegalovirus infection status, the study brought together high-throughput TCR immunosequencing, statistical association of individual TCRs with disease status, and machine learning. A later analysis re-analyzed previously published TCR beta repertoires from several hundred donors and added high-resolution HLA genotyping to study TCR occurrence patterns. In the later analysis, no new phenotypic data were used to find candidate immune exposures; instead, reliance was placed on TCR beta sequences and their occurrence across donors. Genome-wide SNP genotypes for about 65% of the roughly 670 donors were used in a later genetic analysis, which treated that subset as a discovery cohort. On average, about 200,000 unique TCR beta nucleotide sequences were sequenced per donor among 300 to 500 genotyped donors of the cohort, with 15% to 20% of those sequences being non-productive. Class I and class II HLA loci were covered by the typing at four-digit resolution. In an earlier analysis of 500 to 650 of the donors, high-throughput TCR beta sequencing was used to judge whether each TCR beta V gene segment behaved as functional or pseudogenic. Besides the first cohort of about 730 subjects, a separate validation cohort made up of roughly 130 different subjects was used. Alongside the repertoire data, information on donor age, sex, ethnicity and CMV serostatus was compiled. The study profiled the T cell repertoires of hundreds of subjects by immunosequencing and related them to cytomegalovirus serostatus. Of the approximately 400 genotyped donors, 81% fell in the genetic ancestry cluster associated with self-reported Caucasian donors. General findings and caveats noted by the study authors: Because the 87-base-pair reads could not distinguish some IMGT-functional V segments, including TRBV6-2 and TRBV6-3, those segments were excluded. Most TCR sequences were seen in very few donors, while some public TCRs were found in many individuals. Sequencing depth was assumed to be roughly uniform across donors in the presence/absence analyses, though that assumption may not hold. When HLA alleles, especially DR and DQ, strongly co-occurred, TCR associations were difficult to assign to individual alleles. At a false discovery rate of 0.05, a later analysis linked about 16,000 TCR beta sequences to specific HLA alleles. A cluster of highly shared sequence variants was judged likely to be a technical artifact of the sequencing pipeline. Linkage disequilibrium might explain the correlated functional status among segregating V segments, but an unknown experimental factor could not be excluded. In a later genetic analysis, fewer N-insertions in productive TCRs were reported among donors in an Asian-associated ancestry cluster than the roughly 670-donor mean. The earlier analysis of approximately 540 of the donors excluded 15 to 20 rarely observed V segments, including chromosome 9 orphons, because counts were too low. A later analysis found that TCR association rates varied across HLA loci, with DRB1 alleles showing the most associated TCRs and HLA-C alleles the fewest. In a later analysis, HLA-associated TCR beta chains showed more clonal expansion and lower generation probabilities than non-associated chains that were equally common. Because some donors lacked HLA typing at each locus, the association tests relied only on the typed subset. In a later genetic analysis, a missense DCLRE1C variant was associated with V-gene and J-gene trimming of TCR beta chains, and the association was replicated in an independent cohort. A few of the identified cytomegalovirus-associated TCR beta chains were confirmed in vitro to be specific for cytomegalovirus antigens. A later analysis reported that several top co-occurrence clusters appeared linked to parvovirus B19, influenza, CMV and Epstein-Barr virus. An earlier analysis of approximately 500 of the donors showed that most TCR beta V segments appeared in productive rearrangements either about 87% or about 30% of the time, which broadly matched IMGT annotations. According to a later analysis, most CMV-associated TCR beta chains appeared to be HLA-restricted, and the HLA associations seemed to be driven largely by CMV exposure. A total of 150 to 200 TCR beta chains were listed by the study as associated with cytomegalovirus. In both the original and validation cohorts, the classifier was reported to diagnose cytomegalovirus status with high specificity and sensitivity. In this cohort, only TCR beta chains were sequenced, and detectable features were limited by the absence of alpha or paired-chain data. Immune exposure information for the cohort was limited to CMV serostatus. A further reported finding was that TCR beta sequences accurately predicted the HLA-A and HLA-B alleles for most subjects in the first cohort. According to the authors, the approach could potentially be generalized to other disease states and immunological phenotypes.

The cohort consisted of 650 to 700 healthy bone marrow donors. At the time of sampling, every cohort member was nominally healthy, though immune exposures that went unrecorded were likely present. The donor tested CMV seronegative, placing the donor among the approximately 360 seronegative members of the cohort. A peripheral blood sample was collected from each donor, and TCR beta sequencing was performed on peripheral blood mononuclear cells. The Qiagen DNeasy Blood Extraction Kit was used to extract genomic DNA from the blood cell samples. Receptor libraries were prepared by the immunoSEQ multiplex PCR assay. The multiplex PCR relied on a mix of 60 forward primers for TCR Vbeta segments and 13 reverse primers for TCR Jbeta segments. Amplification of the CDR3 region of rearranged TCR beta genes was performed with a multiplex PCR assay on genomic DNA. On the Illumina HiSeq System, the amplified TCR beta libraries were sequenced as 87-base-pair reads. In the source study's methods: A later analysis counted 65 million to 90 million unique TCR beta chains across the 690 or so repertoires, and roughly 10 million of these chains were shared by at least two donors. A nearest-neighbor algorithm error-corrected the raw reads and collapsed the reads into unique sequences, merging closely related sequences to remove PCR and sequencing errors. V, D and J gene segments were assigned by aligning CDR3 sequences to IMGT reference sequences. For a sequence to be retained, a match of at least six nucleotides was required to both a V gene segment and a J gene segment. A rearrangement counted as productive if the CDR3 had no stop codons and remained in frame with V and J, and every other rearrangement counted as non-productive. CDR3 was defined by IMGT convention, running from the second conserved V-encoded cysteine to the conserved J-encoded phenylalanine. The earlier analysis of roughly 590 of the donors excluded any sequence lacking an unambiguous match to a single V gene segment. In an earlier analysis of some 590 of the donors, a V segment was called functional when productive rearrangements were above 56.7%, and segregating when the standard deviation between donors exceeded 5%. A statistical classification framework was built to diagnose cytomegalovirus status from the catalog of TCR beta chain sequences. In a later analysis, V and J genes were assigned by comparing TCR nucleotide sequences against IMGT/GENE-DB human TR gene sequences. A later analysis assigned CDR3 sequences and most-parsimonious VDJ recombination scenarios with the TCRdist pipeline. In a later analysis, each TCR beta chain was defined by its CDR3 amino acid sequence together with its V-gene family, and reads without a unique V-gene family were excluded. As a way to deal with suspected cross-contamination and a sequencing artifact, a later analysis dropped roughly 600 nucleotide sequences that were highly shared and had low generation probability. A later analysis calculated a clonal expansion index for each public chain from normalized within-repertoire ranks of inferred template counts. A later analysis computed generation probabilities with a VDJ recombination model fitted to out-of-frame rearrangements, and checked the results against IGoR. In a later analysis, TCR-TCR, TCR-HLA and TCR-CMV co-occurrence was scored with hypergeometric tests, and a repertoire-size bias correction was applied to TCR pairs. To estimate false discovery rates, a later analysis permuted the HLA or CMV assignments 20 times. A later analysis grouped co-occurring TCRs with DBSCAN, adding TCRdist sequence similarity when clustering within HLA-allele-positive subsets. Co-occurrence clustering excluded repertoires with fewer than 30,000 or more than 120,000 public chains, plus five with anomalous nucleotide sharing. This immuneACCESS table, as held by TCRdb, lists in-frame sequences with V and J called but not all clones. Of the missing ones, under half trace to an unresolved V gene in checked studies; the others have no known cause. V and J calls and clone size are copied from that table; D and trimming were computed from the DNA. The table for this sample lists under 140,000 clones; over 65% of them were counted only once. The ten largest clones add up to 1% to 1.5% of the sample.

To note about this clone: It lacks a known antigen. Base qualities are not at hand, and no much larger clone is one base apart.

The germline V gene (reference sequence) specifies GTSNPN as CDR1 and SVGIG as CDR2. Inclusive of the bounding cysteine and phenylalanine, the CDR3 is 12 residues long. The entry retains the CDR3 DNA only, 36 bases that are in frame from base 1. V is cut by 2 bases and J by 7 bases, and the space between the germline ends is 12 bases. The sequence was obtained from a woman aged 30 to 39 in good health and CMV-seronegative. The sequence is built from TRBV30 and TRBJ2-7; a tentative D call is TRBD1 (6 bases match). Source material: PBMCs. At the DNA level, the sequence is TGTGCCTGGAGTCCTCAGGGGCGGGAGCAGTACTTC. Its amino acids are CAWSPQGREQYF.